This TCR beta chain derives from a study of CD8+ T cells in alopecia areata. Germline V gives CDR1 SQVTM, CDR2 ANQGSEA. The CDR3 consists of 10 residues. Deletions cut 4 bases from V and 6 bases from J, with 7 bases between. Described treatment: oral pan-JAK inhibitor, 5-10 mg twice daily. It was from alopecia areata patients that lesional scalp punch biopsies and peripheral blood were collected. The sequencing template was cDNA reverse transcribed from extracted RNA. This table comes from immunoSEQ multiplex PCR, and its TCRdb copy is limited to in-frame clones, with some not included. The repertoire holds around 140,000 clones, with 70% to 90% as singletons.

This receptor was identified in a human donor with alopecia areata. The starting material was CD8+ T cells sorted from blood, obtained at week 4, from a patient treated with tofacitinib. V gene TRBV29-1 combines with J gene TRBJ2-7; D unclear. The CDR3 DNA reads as TGCAGCGTTGTCGGCGGCGAGCAGTACTTC. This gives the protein CSVVGGEQYF.